The 21 T cell receptor beta chains below come from one sample, sequenced in a study of cytomegalovirus exposure and HLA in healthy donors. It was with 60 Vbeta and 13 Jbeta primers that the PCR ran. Assay: immunoSEQ multiplex PCR; the TCRdb copy retains only in-frame clones and omits some. Of 150,000 to 200,000 clones in the sample, around nine tenths were seen once. The sequenced material came from PBMCs. The receptor source for this set is a woman aged 18-29 years in good health and CMV-seronegative.

This clone was picked up a small number of times. This chain links TRBV11-1 with TRBJ2-3; D is unresolved. The CDR3 has 12 residues. V lost 1 base and J lost 6, with 5 bases in between. In germline, CDR1 is SGHAT, CDR2 FQDESV (reference sequence). The CDR3 is CASSLGEDTQYF. As DNA, the CDR3 is TGTGCCAGCAGCTTAGGTGAGGATACGCAGTATTTT.

V is TRBV28 and J is TRBJ1-6, with D unclear. The V gene's germline CDR1 is MDHEN and CDR2 SYDVKM. CDR3 length equals 14 residues. The V and J ends lost 3 bases and 6 bases respectively, with 9 bases between them. The CDR3 region has the DNA TGTGCCAGCAGTTTGGGCGACCCTAATTCACCCCTCCACTTT. This gives the protein CASSLGDPNSPLHF.

This clone was detected only a few times. The chain joins TRBV13 to TRBJ2-1, with 8 bases aligning to TRBD2. There are 16 residues in the CDR3. From germline, CDR1 is PRHDT and CDR2 FYEKMQ (reference sequence). Trimming removed 0 bases from V and 6 bases from J; junction bases left unmatched: 7. The CDR3 sequence: CASSLGSVLAGNEQFF. In DNA, the CDR3 is TGTGCCAGCAGCTTAGGCAGCGTCCTAGCGGGCAATGAGCAGTTCTTC.

This clone was picked up one time. This chain connects TRBV5-6 to TRBJ2-6, with D possibly matching TRBD2 (5 bases). Germline V gene lookup returns CDR1 SGHDT and CDR2 YYEEEE. Trimming shortened V by 3 bases and J by 1 base, and 8 bases separated the two germline ends. The CDR3 covers 15 residues. CDR3 sequence (DNA): TGTGCCAGCAGCTACGGGGTATCTGGGGCCAACGTCCTGACTTTC. The encoded protein is CASSYGVSGANVLTF.

The chain recombines TRBV5-4 with TRBJ2-3; TRBD1 might be the D (5 bases). Trimming took 7 bases from V and 7 from J, leaving 16 bases between them. The CDR3 spans 13 residues. Germline CDR1 reads SGHNT; CDR2 reads YYREEE (reference sequence). CDR3 DNA sequence: TGTGCCAGCGCTGAATCGACAGCTTATACGCAGTATTTT. It encodes CASAESTAYTQYF.

The chain carries TRBV4-3 and TRBJ2-3; 9 bases line up with TRBD2. CDR3 length: 16 residues. The J segment lost 5 bases and the V segment lost 6 bases, leaving 12 bases of the junction unmatched. Germline CDR1 is LGHNA and CDR2 is YSLEER. Here the CDR3 reads CASSPDLAGEKDTQYF. The CDR3 DNA reads TGCGCCAGCAGTCCCGATTTAGCGGGAGAGAAAGATACGCAGTATTTT.

The chain combines TRBV16 with TRBJ2-7, with unresolved D. The CDR3 extends over 12 amino acids. Germline assignment: CDR1 KGHSY and CDR2 FQNENV. Trimming removed 0 bases from V and 3 bases from J, with 3 bases in between. CDR3 DNA: TGTGCCAGCAGCCAATCCCACTACGAGCAGTACTTC. It specifies CASSQSHYEQYF.

The V call is TRBV7-9, the J call TRBJ2-3, with TRBD1 as a possible D gene (6 bases). CDR3 length: 13 residues. The germline gives CDR1 SEHNR, CDR2 FQNEAQ (reference sequence). The V end was cut by 5 bases, the J end by 14 bases, with 20 bases between. CDR3 loop: CASSPGHLRGWYF. In DNA form, the CDR3 reads TGTGCCAGCAGCCCGGGACACCTTAGGGGTTGGTATTTT. Variable domain in full (rest from reference TRBV7-9 and TRBJ2-3): DTGVSQNPRHKITKRGQNVTFRCDPISEHNRLYWYRQTLGQGPEFLTYFQNEAQLEKSRLLSDRFSAERPKGSFSTLEIQRTEQGDSAMYLCASSPGHLRGWYFGPGTRLTVL.

This chain joins TRBV7-2 and TRBJ2-1; 8 bases agree with TRBD2. Germline V gene data show CDR1 as SGHTA and CDR2 as FQGNSA. V was clipped by 6 bases and J by 4 bases; unmatched bases: 17. This CDR3 spans 18 amino acids. The CDR3, as DNA: TGTGCCAGCAGATCTCAAGGGGCCACTAGCGGTTATTACAATGAGCAGTTCTTC. As protein: CASRSQGATSGYYNEQFF.

This clone came up once. The chain employs TRBV29-1 and TRBJ2-7, with a weak D call TRBD1 (6 bases). Germline V gives CDR1 SQVTM, CDR2 ANQGSEA. Trimming stripped 4 bases from V and 2 bases from J, with 18 bases between. CDR3 length: 15 residues. CDR3 residues: CSVADSGTPTYEQYF. The CDR3 nucleotides are TGCAGCGTTGCAGATTCCGGGACACCTACCTACGAGCAGTACTTC.

This chain joins TRBV10-3 and TRBJ2-7, with TRBD2 matching over 15 bases. Germline V gives CDR1 ENHRY, CDR2 SYGVKD. Germline trimming cut 7 bases from V and 1 base from J; bases unmatched to any gene: 23. The CDR3 runs to 22 residues. The CDR3 is CAITDGTGGLGLAGGASYEQYF. CDR3 DNA: TGTGCCATCACCGACGGGACAGGGGGCCTTGGACTAGCGGGAGGGGCATCCTACGAGCAGTACTTC.

The V gene is TRBV7-9, the J gene TRBJ2-3; TRBD2 matches at 8 bases. In germline, CDR1 is SEHNR, CDR2 FQNEAQ (reference sequence). This CDR3 is 16 amino acids long. Unmatched junction bases numbered 7, after V lost 4 bases and J lost 1 base. DNA for the CDR3: TGTGCCAGCAGCTCCAATGCGGGGGGCCGCACAGATACGCAGTATTTT. This gives the protein CASSSNAGGRTDTQYF.

This clone was seen only once. The chain uses TRBV6-5 and TRBJ2-3; D is perhaps TRBD2 (7 bases). CDR3 length: 14 amino acids. The germline V gene has CDR1 MNHEY and CDR2 SVGAGI. The ends were cut back, 10 bases at V and 4 bases at J, with 18 bases in the middle. The CDR3 region is CATQLGGAADTQYF. CDR3 DNA sequence: TGTGCCACCCAGCTGGGGGGGGCGGCAGATACGCAGTATTTT.

The V gene is TRBV7-9, the J gene TRBJ2-5; the D gene is possibly TRBD1 (6 bases). The CDR3 covers 12 residues. Trimming stripped 7 bases from V and 4 bases from J, with 10 bases between. The germline CDR1 and CDR2 sequences are SEHNR and FQNEAQ (reference sequence). The CDR3 sequence is CASKGDPETQYF. The CDR3 bases are TGTGCCAGCAAGGGGGACCCAGAGACCCAGTACTTC. Looking up the rest from reference TRBV7-9 and TRBJ2-5 gives the full variable domain: DTGVSQNPRHKITKRGQNVTFRCDPISEHNRLYWYRQTLGQGPEFLTYFQNEAQLEKSRLLSDRFSAERPKGSFSTLEIQRTEQGDSAMYLCASKGDPETQYFGPGTRLLVL.

This clone appeared once. The chain employs TRBV7-2 and TRBJ1-1; 8 bases line up with TRBD1. This CDR3 comprises 15 residues. The V gene end was trimmed by 6 bases and the J gene end by 1 base; junction bases not matched to a gene: 7. CDR1 is SGHTA and CDR2 is FQGNSA in the germline V gene. The CDR3 loop is CASRPRQGRNTEAFF. The CDR3 DNA sequence: TGTGCCAGCAGACCCAGACAGGGGCGGAACACTGAAGCTTTCTTT. The whole variable domain, filled in from reference TRBV7-2 and TRBJ1-1, reads GAGVSQSPSNKVTEKGKDVELRCDPISGHTALYWYRQSLGQGLEFLIYFQGNSAPDKSGLPSDRFSAERTGGSVSTLTIQRTQQEDSAVYLCASRPRQGRNTEAFFGQGTRLTVV.

This chain links TRBV4-1 with TRBJ2-7, with 9 bases fitting TRBD2. The trim removed 4 bases at V and 6 bases at J, leaving 13 bases unmatched. The CDR3 totals 16 residues. Germline values: CDR1 MGHRA, CDR2 YSYEKL. CDR3 nucleotides: TGCGCCAGCAGCCTTGGAGGAGGCGGGGGGGCCTCCGAGCAGTACTTC. It encodes CASSLGGGGGASEQYF.

This chain joins TRBV19 and TRBJ2-7, with a tentative D call TRBD2 (5 bases). The CDR3 is 14 residues long. CDR1 is LNHDA, CDR2 SQIVND, per germline (reference sequence). V lost 2 bases and J 2 bases, leaving 10 bases between the germline ends. CDR3 in DNA: TGTGCCAGTAGTATACGCGGAGGAGCCTACGAGCAGTACTTC. As protein: CASSIRGGAYEQYF.

This chain connects TRBV5-1 to TRBJ2-3, with TRBD2 as a possible D gene (6 bases). The V gene lost 6 bases and the J gene lost 0 bases, with 8 bases spanning the gap. Germline V gives CDR1 SGHRS, CDR2 YFSETQ. The length of the CDR3 is 13 residues. CDR3: CASTRESTDTQYF. Written as DNA, the CDR3 is TGCGCCAGCACGCGGGAAAGCACAGATACGCAGTATTTT.

This chain links TRBV5-1 with TRBJ1-4, with a tentative D call TRBD1 (5 bases). Germline CDR1 is SGHRS and CDR2 is YFSETQ. Trimming stripped 2 bases from V and 4 bases from J, with 9 bases between. The length of the CDR3 is 14 residues. CDR3 amino acids: CASSFDSHNEKLFF. The CDR3 coding sequence is TGCGCCAGCAGCTTCGACAGCCATAATGAAAAACTGTTTTTT.

The CDR3 DNA sequence: TGTGCCAGCAGCCTTGGACTAGCGACTTACGAGCAGTACTTC. This encodes CASSLGLATYEQYF. The rearrangement joins TRBV7-2 to TRBJ2-7, with 9 positions matching TRBD2. This CDR3 contains 14 residues. Germline V gives CDR1 SGHTA, CDR2 FQGNSA. Trimming took 5 bases from V and 4 from J; bases not matched to a gene: 6. Supplemented by reference TRBV7-2 and TRBJ2-7, the full variable domain reads GAGVSQSPSNKVTEKGKDVELRCDPISGHTALYWYRQSLGQGLEFLIYFQGNSAPDKSGLPSDRFSAERTGGSVSTLTIQRTQQEDSAVYLCASSLGLATYEQYFGPGTRLTVT.

This sequence joins TRBV7-2 and TRBJ1-4, with D tentatively TRBD1 (5 bases). V lost 2 bases to trimming and J lost 4 bases, with 11 bases between them. This CDR3 has 15 residues. Germline CDR1 reads SGHTA; CDR2 reads FQGNSA. CDR3: CASSLQGSHNEKLFF. The CDR3 DNA follows: TGTGCCAGCAGCTTACAGGGCAGTCATAATGAAAAACTGTTTTTT. Full variable domain (outside the CDR3, taken from reference TRBV7-2 and TRBJ1-4): GAGVSQSPSNKVTEKGKDVELRCDPISGHTALYWYRQSLGQGLEFLIYFQGNSAPDKSGLPSDRFSAERTGGSVSTLTIQRTQQEDSAVYLCASSLQGSHNEKLFFGSGTQLSVL.